A selection of T cell receptor beta chains follows, all from one sample in a study of PD-1 blockade in classical Hodgkin lymphoma. Profiled with immunoSEQ multiplex PCR; TCRdb holds only in-frame clones, not every one. This table has around 20,000 clones, around 75% appearing once. Sequences were derived from peripheral blood mononuclear cells (PBMCs), sampled at baseline. The receptors derive from a human donor with classical Hodgkin lymphoma. CDR3s include the opening cysteine and the closing phenylalanine or tryptophan. The D gene is left open where the match is weak. Some rows have no size entry. The others give once, few or many, or a class for an expanded clone.

TRBV19	.	TRBJ1-5	.	TGTGCCAGTAGTATCGGAGGGGGTGATAATCAGCCCCAGCATTTT	CASSIGGGDNQPQHF
TRBV27	TRBD2	TRBJ2-7	.	TGTGCCAGCAGTTTTCTGACTAGCGGGAGGTCCTACGAGCAGTACTTC	CASSFLTSGRSYEQYF
TRBV9	TRBD1	TRBJ1-2	.	TGTGCCAGCAGCGTACAGAGTTCGGGACAGGGGAGCTATGGCTACACCTTC	CASSVQSSGQGSYGYTF
TRBV7-9	TRBD2	TRBJ2-3	.	TGTGCCAGCAGCTTAATAAGTAGCGGGGGTTTAGATACGCAGTATTTT	CASSLISSGGLDTQYF
TRBV19	TRBD2	TRBJ2-3	.	TGTGCCAGTAGTATCGAGGCTAGCGGGAGTGGGATGAATACGCAGTATTTT	CASSIEASGSGMNTQYF
TRBV6-1	.	TRBJ1-6	.	TGTGCCAGCAGTGATGAGGGTTCCTCCTATAATTCACCCCTCCACTTT	CASSDEGSSYNSPLHF
TRBV7-2	TRBD1	TRBJ1-2	.	TGTGCCAGCAGCTCCTACAGGGGGGGCTACACCTTC	CASSSYRGGYTF
TRBV19	.	TRBJ1-4	.	TGTGCCAGTAGTATAGGGGAAAAACTGTTTTTT	CASSIGEKLFF
TRBV6-1	.	TRBJ1-1	.	TGTGCCAGCAGTGAACCCAGTTTAGCTAGGGCGAACACTGAAGCTTTCTTT	CASSEPSLARANTEAFF
TRBV19	.	TRBJ1-4	.	TGTGCCAGTAGTATAGAAAGTGCGTCAAGGAGGGAAAAACTGTTTTTT	CASSIESASRREKLFF
TRBV9	TRBD2	TRBJ2-1	.	TGTGCCAGCAGCCCGGGGGGCAATGAGCAGTTCTTC	CASSPGGNEQFF
TRBV30	TRBD2	TRBJ2-1	.	TGTGCCTGGAGGGAGCGGGGGGGCCGATACAATGAGCAGTTCTTC	CAWRERGGRYNEQFF
TRBV28	TRBD1	TRBJ1-4	.	TGTGCCAGCAGTTTATTTCCAGGGGGGGCGCTTGAAAAACTGTTTTTT	CASSLFPGGALEKLFF
TRBV7-7	.	TRBJ2-5	.	TGTGCCAGCAGCTTAGCAGGGAGGGAGACCCAGTACTTC	CASSLAGRETQYF
TRBV6-5	.	TRBJ2-5	.	TGTGCCAGCAGTTACTCGAACCTGGGTAGGAGTGAGACCCAGTACTTC	CASSYSNLGRSETQYF
TRBV11-2	.	TRBJ2-1	.	TGTGCCAGCAGCTTTAGACCTCCCCCCCGCCGGAACAATGAGCAGTTCTTC	CASSFRPPPRRNNEQFF
TRBV28	TRBD2	TRBJ2-1	.	TGTGCCAGCAGGGGTAGCGGGAGAAATGAGCAGTTCTTC	CASRGSGRNEQFF
TRBV2	TRBD1	TRBJ2-7	.	TGTGCCAGCAGCGCCCAGGGGGCCCGCCGGTACTTC	CASSAQGARRYF
TRBV11-3	TRBD1	TRBJ2-7	few	TGTGCCAGCAGCTTCGATTGGGACAGGGTACGCGAGCAGTACTTC	CASSFDWDRVREQYF
TRBV7-9	.	TRBJ2-3	.	TGTGCCAGCAGCTTAGAGGGAGATACGCAGTATTTT	CASSLEGDTQYF
TRBV4-2	.	TRBJ1-1	.	TGTGCCAGCAGCCACGAGCGGGCTCGGAACACTGAAGCTTTCTTT	CASSHERARNTEAFF
TRBV6-1	.	TRBJ1-2	.	TGTGCCAGCAGTGAAGTACAGGGCACAGGCTACACCTTC	CASSEVQGTGYTF
TRBV7-8	.	TRBJ1-2	.	TGTGCCAGCAGCTTAGCGAGGGGATCCTATGGCTACACCTTC	CASSLARGSYGYTF
TRBV6-6	.	TRBJ1-5	.	TGTGCCAGCAGTTATGGGACCGAACAGCATTTT	CASSYGTEQHF
TRBV27	.	TRBJ2-5	.	TGTGCCAGCAGGACGGGGGTCGTCGAGACCCAGTACTTC	CASRTGVVETQYF
TRBV7-8	.	TRBJ2-3	.	TGTGCCAGCAGCGAACGGGACCAGCGAGGCACAGATACGCAGTATTTT	CASSERDQRGTDTQYF
TRBV28	TRBD2	TRBJ2-1	once	TGTGCCAGCAGTTTTCGACTAGCGGGAGTTGGGAATGAGCAGTTCTTC	CASSFRLAGVGNEQFF
TRBV28	TRBD1	TRBJ1-2	medium-sized	TGTGCCAGCAGTGCGCCGGGACAGACCTATGGCTACACCTTC	CASSAPGQTYGYTF
TRBV28	.	TRBJ2-7	.	TGTGCCAGCAGTTCCCCGGGGCAACCCTACGAGCAGTACTTC	CASSSPGQPYEQYF
TRBV5-1	TRBD1	TRBJ1-2	.	TGCGCCAGCAGCAACCGGGACAGGGGGGACTATGGCTACACCTTC	CASSNRDRGDYGYTF
TRBV11-2	TRBD2	TRBJ2-7	once	TGTGCCAGCAGCTTTGGATTAGCGGGTGGGTACGAGCAGTACTTC	CASSFGLAGGYEQYF